The 2 T cell receptor beta chains given below trace back to one sample, sequenced in a study of T cells in Graves' hyperthyroidism and ophthalmopathy. Amplification targeted TCR beta CDR3 regions from RNA transcripts. A first-round RT-PCR of the TCR CDR3 used the HTBI primer set. TCRdb re-called the multiplex PCR reads with MiXCR, one entry per CDR3 protein. Among about 400,000 distinct CDR3 sequences listed, over 13% were seen once. The sample was blood. Receptor source: a man over 45 with Graves' ophthalmopathy.

The rearrangement links TRBV12-3 or TRBV12-4 to TRBJ2-3, with 13 bases matching TRBD2. The trim removed 8 bases at V and 1 base at J, leaving 15 bases unmatched. This CDR3 spans 19 amino acids. The CDR3 DNA follows: TGTGCCAGCTACTCCTCTTTGGGACTAGCGGGATATGGCACAGATACGCAGTATTTT. Amino acid sequence: CASYSSLGLAGYGTDTQYF.

This clonotype was found many times. This chain joins TRBV4-2 and TRBJ2-3; the match to TRBD2 covers 10 bases. J was trimmed by 3 bases and V by 0 bases; bases with no gene match: 9. Germline-derived CDR1 and CDR2 are LGHNA and YNFKEQ. The CDR3 is 18 residues long. The DNA for the CDR3 is TGTGCCAGCAGCCAAGACGGTCCCGGGACTAGCGTTACAGATACGCAGTATTTT. Protein product: CASSQDGPGTSVTDTQYF.